This TCR beta chain was recorded in a study of blood T cell repertoires in COVID-19. Study information: The origin of the acute and convalescent COVID-19 samples was the United States, Italy and Spain. Nucleic acid was either cDNA or gDNA, and it came from T cells, B-cell-depleted T cells, or PBMCs.

The Seattle patients joined while their infection was active and were tracked longitudinally afterward. CDR1 is GTSNPN, CDR2 SVGIG, per germline (reference sequence). J gave up 1 base and V 2 bases, and 7 bases lay outside the gene matches. This CDR3 is built from 16 residues. Authors' analysis steps: Scientists estimated how many nucleated cells there were by amplifying reference gene primers. The repertoire was sequenced with immunoSEQ multiplex PCR; TCRdb's copy has only in-frame clones and lacks some. The D gene and trimming were derived from the DNA, and the V and J assignments and clone size from that table. This table holds 250,000 to 350,000 clones, roughly 80% found once.

The V gene is TRBV30, the J gene TRBJ2-2, with 7 bases matching TRBD1. The sequence was obtained from a human donor with COVID-19, enrolled during active disease. The donor label of this sample is uncertain. The sample consisted of peripheral blood. CDR3 DNA: TGTGCCTGGAGTCGGACGGGACAGTTGAACACCGGGGAGCTGTTTTTT. The encoded protein is CAWSRTGQLNTGELFF.